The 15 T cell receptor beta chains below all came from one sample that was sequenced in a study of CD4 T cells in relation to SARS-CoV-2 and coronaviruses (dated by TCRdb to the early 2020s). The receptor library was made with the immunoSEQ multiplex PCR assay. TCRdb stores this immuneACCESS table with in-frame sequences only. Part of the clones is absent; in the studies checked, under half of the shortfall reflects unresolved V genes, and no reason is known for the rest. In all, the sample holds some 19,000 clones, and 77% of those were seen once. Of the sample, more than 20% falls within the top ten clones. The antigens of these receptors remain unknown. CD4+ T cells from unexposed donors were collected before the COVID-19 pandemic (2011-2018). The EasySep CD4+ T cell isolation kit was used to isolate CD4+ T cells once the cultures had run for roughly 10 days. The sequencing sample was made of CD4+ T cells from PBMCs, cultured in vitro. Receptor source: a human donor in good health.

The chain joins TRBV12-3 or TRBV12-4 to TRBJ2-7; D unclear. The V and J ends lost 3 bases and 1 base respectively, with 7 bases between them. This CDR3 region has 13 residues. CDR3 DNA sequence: TGTGCCAGCAGTTTTGGAGCTTCCTACGAGCAGTACTTC. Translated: CASSFGASYEQYF.

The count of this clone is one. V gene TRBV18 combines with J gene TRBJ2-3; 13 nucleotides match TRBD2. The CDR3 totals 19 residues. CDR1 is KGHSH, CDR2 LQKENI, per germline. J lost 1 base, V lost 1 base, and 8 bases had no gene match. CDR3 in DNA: TGTGCCAGCTCACCACTGCCGGAACTAGCGGGGGGGGGCACAGATACGCAGTATTTT. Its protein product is CASSPLPELAGGGTDTQYF.

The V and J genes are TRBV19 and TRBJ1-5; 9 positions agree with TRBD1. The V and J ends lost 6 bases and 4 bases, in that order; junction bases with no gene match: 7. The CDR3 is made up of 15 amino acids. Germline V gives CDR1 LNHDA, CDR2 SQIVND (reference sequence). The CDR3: CASRLGGTGNQPQHF. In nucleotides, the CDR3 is TGTGCCAGTAGACTAGGGGGGACAGGGAATCAGCCCCAGCATTTT.

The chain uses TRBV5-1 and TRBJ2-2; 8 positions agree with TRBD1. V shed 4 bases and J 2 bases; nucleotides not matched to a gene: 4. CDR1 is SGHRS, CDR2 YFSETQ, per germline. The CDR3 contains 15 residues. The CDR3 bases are TGCGCCAGCAGCGGACAGGGCGCCAACACCGGGGAGCTGTTTTTT. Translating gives CASSGQGANTGELFF.

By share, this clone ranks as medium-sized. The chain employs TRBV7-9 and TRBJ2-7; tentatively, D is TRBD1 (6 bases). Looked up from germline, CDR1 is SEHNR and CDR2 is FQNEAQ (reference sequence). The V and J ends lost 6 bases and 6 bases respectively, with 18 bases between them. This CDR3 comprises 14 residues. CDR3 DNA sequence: TGTGCCAGCAGTTTATACAGGGAGAATCTCGAGCAGTACTTC. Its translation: CASSLYRENLEQYF. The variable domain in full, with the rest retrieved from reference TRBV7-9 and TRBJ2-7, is DTGVSQNPRHKITKRGQNVTFRCDPISEHNRLYWYRQTLGQGPEFLTYFQNEAQLEKSRLLSDRFSAERPKGSFSTLEIQRTEQGDSAMYLCASSLYRENLEQYFGPGTRLTVT.

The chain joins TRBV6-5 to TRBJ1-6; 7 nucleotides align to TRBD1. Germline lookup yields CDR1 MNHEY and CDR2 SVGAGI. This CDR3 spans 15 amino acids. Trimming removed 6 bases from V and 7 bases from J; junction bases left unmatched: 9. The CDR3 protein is CASRRGQATNSPLHF. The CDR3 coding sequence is TGTGCCAGCAGACGTGGACAGGCGACGAATTCACCCCTCCACTTT.

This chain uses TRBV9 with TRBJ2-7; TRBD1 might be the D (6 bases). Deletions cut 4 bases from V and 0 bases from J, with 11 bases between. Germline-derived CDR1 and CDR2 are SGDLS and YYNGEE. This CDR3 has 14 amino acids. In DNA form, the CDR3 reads TGTGCCAGCAGCTCCCAGACAGGCTCCTACGAGCAGTACTTC. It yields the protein CASSSQTGSYEQYF.

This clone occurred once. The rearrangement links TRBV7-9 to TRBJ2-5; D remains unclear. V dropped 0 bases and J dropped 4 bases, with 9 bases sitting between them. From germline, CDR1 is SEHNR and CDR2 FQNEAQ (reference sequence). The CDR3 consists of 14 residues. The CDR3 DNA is TGTGCCAGCAGCTTAGCGGGATCGGGAGAGACCCAGTACTTC. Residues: CASSLAGSGETQYF.

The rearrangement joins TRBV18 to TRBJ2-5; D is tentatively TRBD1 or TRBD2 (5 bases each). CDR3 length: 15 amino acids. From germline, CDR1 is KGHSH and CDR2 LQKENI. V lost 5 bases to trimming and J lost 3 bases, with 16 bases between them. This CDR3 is CASSSLNGGKETQYF. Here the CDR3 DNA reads TGTGCCAGCTCAAGCCTTAATGGGGGAAAAGAGACCCAGTACTTC.

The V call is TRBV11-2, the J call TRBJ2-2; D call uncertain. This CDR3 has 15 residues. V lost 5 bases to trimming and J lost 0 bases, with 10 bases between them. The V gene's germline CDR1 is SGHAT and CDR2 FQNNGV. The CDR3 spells CASSLTITNTGELFF. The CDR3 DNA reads TGTGCCAGCAGCCTTACTATAACGAACACCGGGGAGCTGTTTTTT. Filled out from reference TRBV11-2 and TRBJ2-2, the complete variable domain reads EAGVAQSPRYKIIEKRQSVAFWCNPISGHATLYWYQQILGQGPKLLIQFQNNGVVDDSQLPKDRFSAERLKGVDSTLKIQPAKLEDSAVYLCASSLTITNTGELFFGEGSRLTVL.

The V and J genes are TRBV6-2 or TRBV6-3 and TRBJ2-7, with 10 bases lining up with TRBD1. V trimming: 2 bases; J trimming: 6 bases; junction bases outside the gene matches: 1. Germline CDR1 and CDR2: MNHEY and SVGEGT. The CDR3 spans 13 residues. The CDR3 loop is CASSYGTGVEQYF. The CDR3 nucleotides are TGTGCCAGCAGTTACGGGACAGGGGTCGAGCAGTACTTC.

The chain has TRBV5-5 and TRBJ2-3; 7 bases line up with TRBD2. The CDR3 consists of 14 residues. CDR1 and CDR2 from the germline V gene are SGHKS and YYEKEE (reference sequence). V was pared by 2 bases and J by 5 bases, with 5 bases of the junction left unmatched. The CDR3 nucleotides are TGTGCCAGCAGCTTCGCGGGAGAAGTAGATACGCAGTATTTT. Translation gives CASSFAGEVDTQYF.

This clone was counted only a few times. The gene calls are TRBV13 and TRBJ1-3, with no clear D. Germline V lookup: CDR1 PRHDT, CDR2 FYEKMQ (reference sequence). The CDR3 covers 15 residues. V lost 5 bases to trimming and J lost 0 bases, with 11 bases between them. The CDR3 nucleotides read TGTGCCAGCAGCGATCGACGGCTCTCTGGAAACACCATATATTTT. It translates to CASSDRRLSGNTIYF.

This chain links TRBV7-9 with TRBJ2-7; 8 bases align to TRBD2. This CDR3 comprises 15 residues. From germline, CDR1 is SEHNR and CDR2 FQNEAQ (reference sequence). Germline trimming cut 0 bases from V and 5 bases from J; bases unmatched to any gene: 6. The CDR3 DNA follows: TGTGCCAGCAGCTTAGCGTTAGCGGGAAGGAACGAGCAGTACTTC. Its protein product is CASSLALAGRNEQYF. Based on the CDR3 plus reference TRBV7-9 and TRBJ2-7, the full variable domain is DTGVSQNPRHKITKRGQNVTFRCDPISEHNRLYWYRQTLGQGPEFLTYFQNEAQLEKSRLLSDRFSAERPKGSFSTLEIQRTEQGDSAMYLCASSLALAGRNEQYFGPGTRLTVT.

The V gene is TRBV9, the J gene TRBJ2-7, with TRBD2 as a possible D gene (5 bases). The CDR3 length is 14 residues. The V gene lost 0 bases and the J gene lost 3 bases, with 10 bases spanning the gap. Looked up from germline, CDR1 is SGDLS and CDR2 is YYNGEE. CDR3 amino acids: CASSVESRGYEQYF. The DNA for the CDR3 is TGTGCCAGCAGCGTAGAGTCCCGGGGCTACGAGCAGTACTTC.